This T cell receptor beta chain was found in a study of cytomegalovirus exposure and HLA in healthy donors. Per germline, CDR1 SGDLS and CDR2 YYNGEE. This CDR3 has 13 amino acids. Trimming removed 4 bases from V and 5 bases from J, with 12 bases in between. Study conclusions and caveats: There were 150 to 200 TCR beta chains listed as cytomegalovirus-associated.

About this clone itself: Its antigen remains unknown.

Libraries were prepared by immunoSEQ multiplex PCR; TCRdb keeps only in-frame clonotypes and omits some of them. The top ten clones hold 3% to 3.5% of a sample with some 260,000 clones, about 90% of them seen once. V gene TRBV9 combines with J gene TRBJ2-5; no clear D gene. Sequenced material: PBMCs. This clonotype originated in a woman aged 30 to 39 in good health and CMV-seronegative. The CDR3 sequence: CASSSRSGETQYF. In DNA form, the CDR3 reads TGTGCCAGCAGCTCCCGATCGGGTGAGACCCAGTACTTC. Drawing the rest from reference TRBV9 and TRBJ2-5, the complete variable domain is DSGVTQTPKHLITATGQRVTLRCSPRSGDLSVYWYQQSLDQGLQFLIQYYNGEERAKGNILERFSAQQFPDLHSELNLSSLELGDSALYFCASSSRSGETQYFGPGTRLLVL.